This T cell receptor beta chain was recovered during a study of blood T cells in healthy people across ages (dated by TCRdb to 2013 to 2016). About the full investigation: In model experiments, template switching captured roughly one uniquely barcoded TCR beta cDNA molecule for every two T cells. To track age-related changes in TCR beta repertoire diversity, the study relied on deep sequencing normalized with unique cDNA molecular identifiers. Donors were grouped into four age groups: young (average roughly 15 years), middle-aged (39), aged (around 62) and long-lived (less than 85). To avoid experimental bias, donors of different ages were randomly spread across the sequencing lanes. Two additional independent replicas of 1 million unique cDNA reads from the same blood draw were analyzed for two donors (one aged 18 to 30 and one aged 80 or older). The research as a whole found: A strong correlation was found between observed TCR beta diversity and the percentage of naive T cells measured by flow cytometry. As age increased, observed TCR beta diversity per million T cells dropped in a roughly linear way, and a significant reduction was already evident by age 40. Because the CMV infection status of the donors was unknown, age-related changes in expanded clonotypes may potentially have been confounded. Conclusive comparison of naive and antigen-experienced compartments was prevented by the profiling of bulk unsorted PBMCs. Total diversity estimates from one million sequenced T cells were considered lower bounds and underestimates. Compared with the aged group, the long-lived group had more naive CD4+ T cells, fewer expanded clones and increased TCR diversity, suggesting age selection.

Concerning this clonotype: It lacks a known antigen. Base quality data are lacking; no much larger clone is found one base away.

The donors were roughly 38 Caucasian individuals from Russia, aged roughly 6 to 100 years, who were systemically healthy. Each donor gave about 10 milliliters of peripheral blood, drawn into EDTA-treated Vacutainer tubes. Ficoll-Paque density-gradient centrifugation was used to isolate PBMCs, with at least 6.5 million per sample. Trizol reagent was used to extract total RNA from the PBMCs, yielding at least 6 micrograms per sample. Naive CD45RAhigh/CD27high T cell percentages were measured by flow cytometry on a PBMC aliquot from every donor. The method was 5' RACE. TCRdb lists the instrument as Illumina HiSeq 2500. A second PCR of 7 to 11 cycles was run with a J-beta primer mix and a sample-barcoded 5' primer. A unique molecular identifier was introduced onto each TCR beta cDNA molecule by a template-switch 5' adaptor carrying 12 random nucleotides. Each sample yielded at least 2.5 million CDR3-containing paired-end reads. First-strand cDNA synthesis was performed from all RNA using the Mint cDNA synthesis kit, with priming by a TRBC-specific oligonucleotide. After uracil-DNA glycosylase treatment, a first 18-cycle PCR used universal primers M1SS and BC2_uni_R on all cDNA. The original pipeline was this. For normalization, 1 million high-quality reads were randomly selected from each sample, with every read carrying a distinct molecular identifier. Instead of being binned into consensus sequences, reads that shared molecular identifiers were thrown out. MiTCR, with a Q25 quality threshold and the strictest error-elimination algorithm, was used for CDR3 identification, clonotype clustering and error correction. Lower-bound total TCR beta diversity was estimated with a nonparametric unseen species model using Euler transformation. TCRdb reworked the public reads: Q25 trimming with fastp, MiXCR clone assembly, productive beta chains retained. Under each unique CDR3 protein, matching rows form one entry showing the most common genes and DNA. V and J calls and clone size were set by TCRdb, not the authors. The sample profile shows approximately 600,000 distinct CDR3 sequences; under 70% of them were found once. About two fifths of the sample lies in the top ten.

Sample: blood. The sequence was obtained from a man aged 60 to 75 in good health.

The DNA sequence is as follows: TGTGCCAGCATCGAAGCCTCTGGGGCCAACGTCCTGACTTTC. It specifies CASIEASGANVLTF. The rearranged chain carries TRBV2 and TRBJ2-6; no D gene can be assigned with confidence. Sequences SNHLY (CDR1) and FYNNEI (CDR2) are obtained from the germline V gene. V is shortened by 7 bases, J by 0 bases, and the region joining them spans 7 bases. Spanning cysteine to phenylalanine, the CDR3 consists of 14 amino acids. The only DNA kept is the CDR3, 42 bases in frame from the first base.